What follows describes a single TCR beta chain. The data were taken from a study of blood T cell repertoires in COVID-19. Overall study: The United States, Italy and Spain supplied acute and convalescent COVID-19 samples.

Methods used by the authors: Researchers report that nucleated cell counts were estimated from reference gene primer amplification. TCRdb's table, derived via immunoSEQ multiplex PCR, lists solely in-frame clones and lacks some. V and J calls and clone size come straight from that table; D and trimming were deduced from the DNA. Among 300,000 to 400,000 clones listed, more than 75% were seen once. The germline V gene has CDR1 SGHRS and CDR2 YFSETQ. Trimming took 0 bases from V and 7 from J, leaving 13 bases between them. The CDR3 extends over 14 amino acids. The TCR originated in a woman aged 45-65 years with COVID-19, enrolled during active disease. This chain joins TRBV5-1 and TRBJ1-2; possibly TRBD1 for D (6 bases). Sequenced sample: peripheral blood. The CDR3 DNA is TGCGCCAGCAGCTTGGAGACACTCAGGGGTGGCTACACCTTC. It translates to CASSLETLRGGYTF. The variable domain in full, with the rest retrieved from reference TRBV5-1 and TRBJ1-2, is KAGVTQTPRYLIKTRGQQVTLSCSPISGHRSVSWYQQTPGQGLQFLFEYFSETQRNKGNFPGRFSGRQFSNSRSEMNVSTLELGDSALYLCASSLETLRGGYTFGSGTRLTVV.